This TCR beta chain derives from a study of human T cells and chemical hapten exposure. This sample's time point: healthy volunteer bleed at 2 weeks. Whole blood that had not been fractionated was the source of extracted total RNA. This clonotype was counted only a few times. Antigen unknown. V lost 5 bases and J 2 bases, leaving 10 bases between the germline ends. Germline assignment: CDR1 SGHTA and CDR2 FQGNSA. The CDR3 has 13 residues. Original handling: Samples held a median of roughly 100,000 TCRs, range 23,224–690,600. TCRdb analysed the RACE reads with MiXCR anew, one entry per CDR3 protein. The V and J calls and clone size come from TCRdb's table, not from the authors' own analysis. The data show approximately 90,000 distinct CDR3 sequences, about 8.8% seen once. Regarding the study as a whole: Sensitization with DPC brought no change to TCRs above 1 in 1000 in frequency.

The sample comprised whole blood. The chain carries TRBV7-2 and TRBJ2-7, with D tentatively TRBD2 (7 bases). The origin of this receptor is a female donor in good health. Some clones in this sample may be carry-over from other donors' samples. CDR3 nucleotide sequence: TGTGCCAGCAGCAAGGGGGGGCCCTACGAGCAGTACTTC. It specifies CASSKGGPYEQYF.